This T cell receptor (beta chain) was observed in a study of T cell clonotyping in hematopoietic cell transplantation (dated by TCRdb to the early 2020s). General notes on the study: The study collected roughly 150 blood samples from 35 to 45 consecutive transplant recipients and their related donors. Recruitment of patients ran from 2015 to early 2017, and follow-up continued until late 2020 or until death.

Broad study findings and their caveats: Recipient TCR diversity fell after transplant, with pathologically expanded clonotypes rising progressively from day 30 to day 180. Broader TCR repertoire diversity after transplant was predicted by Inverse Simpson Index values from donors and from recipients before transplant. Sample size was limited, and cells were not sorted, so CD4 and CD8 repertoire contributions could not be separated. Recipient repertoires showed only a small fraction of overlap with donor repertoires, and over 95% appeared de novo at the given depth.

The time point label here, explained by the study, means: 100 days after allo-HCT. Blood samples were obtained from recipients approximately 28 days before transplant and at days 30, 100 and 180 after transplant. Nuclei Lysis Solution was used to extract genomic DNA from fresh or cryopreserved unfractionated peripheral blood mononuclear cells. The immunoSEQ assay, a bias-controlled multiplex PCR with V- and J-specific primers, was used to amplify TCR beta CDR3 regions from genomic DNA. In a second PCR step, the CDR3 amplicons were tagged with a proprietary barcode plus Illumina adapter sequences. CDR3 libraries were sequenced on an Illumina MiSeq instrument. On the study's bioinformatics: Export and quality control were handled in immunoSEQ Analyzer 3.0, while downstream analyses relied on R Bioconductor and Immunarch. Only productive rearrangements in the normalized downsampled data set were used to calculate repertoire metrics. In the normalized cohort, clonotypes with more than 5 templates were defined as pathologically expanded. The Inverse Simpson Index served as the measure of repertoire diversity. CMV-specificity analyses were carried out on the non-normalized data set to capture all clonotypes. This is the immuneACCESS table as TCRdb keeps it, with only in-frame sequences that have V and J called. A part of the clones is gone; compared with another copy, unresolved V genes explain less than half, and the rest is unexplained. The V and J calls and clone size come from that table; D and trimming were worked out from the DNA. Across this sample there are nearly 9,500 clones, with around 97% seen only once. The ten largest clones add up to 2.4% of the sample.

This clone has a single count. Its binding antigen is unknown. Base qualities are missing; no much larger clone stands one base away. The cysteine opens and the phenylalanine closes a CDR3 of 16 amino acids. Of the read, only the CDR3 DNA is kept; its 48 bases are in frame from base 1. CDR1 SGDLS and CDR2 YYNGEE are derived from the germline V gene. V is reduced by 0 bases and J by 0 bases, leaving a spacing of 11 bases between them. Material: peripheral blood mononuclear cells, obtained 100 days after allogeneic stem cell transplant. The source is a male patient aged 55 to 69 who had an allogeneic stem cell transplant from a related donor, so the T cells may come from the graft donor. Some clones in this sample may be carry-over from other donors' samples. The sequence links TRBV9 to TRBJ2-3; the best D guess is TRBD2, with 6 bases matching. The nucleotide sequence reads TGTGCCAGCAGCGTAGGATACGGGACTAGCACAGATACGCAGTATTTT. Its protein product is CASSVGYGTSTDTQYF.